This entry lists 17 T cell receptor beta chains sequenced from one sample in a study of breast tumors, draining lymph nodes, adjacent tissues (dated by TCRdb to 2016 to 2017). Libraries were built with multiplex PCR. Sequencing was performed on an Illumina HiSeq 2000. The raw public reads went through TCRdb reprocessing: fastp at Q25, MiXCR clone calling, in-frame beta chains kept. Entries that share a CDR3 protein sequence are merged under the most common genes and DNA. The table for this sample lists approximately 130,000 distinct CDR3 sequences; around 20% of them were counted only once. In total, the top ten clones hold more than 2.5% of the sample. Lymph node samples were obtained from the axillary draining lymph nodes of breast cancer patients. Sequenced: axillary lymph node tissue. The receptor source for this set is a female donor with breast cancer. Some clones in this sample may be carry-over from other donors' samples.

In the case of this clonotype: It may be a read error: a sequence one base away is much more abundant. The chain combines TRBV5-6 with TRBJ2-3; 9 bases match TRBD1. The CDR3 loop spans 16 amino acids. Germline-derived CDR1 and CDR2 are SGHDT and YYEEEE. CDR3 region: CASSLGRDRDTDAQYF. The CDR3 DNA follows: TGTGCCAGCAGCTTGGGCCGGGACAGGGATACAGATGCGCAGTATTTT.

V is TRBV18 and J is TRBJ1-5; D may be TRBD1 (5 bases). The J call may be incorrect, as the DNA end agrees better with TRBJ2-3. The CDR3 loop spans 13 amino acids. Germline V CDR1 and CDR2: KGHSH, LQKENI. CDR3 in DNA: TGTGCCAGCTCACGTCAGGGAAATCAGCCCCAGTATTTT. It is translated as CASSRQGNQPQYF.

There are many counts of this clonotype. The genes are TRBV6-6 and TRBJ2-1; TRBD2 matches at 12 bases. This CDR3 has 21 amino acids. Germline-derived CDR1 and CDR2 are MNHNY and SVGAGI (reference sequence). V was clipped by 0 bases and J by 5 bases; unmatched bases: 17. This chain's CDR3 is CASSYSRSSGRAEGFNNEQFF. The CDR3 DNA follows: TGTGCCAGCAGTTACTCGAGGTCTAGCGGGAGGGCCGAGGGCTTTAACAATGAGCAGTTCTTC.

This clonotype was observed once. Being one base from a much bigger clone, this may be a read error. The chain links TRBV12-3 or TRBV12-4 to TRBJ2-1; D may correspond to TRBD1 or TRBD2 (5 bases each). The CDR3 totals 14 residues. For the CDR3, the DNA is TGTGCCGGCAGGTCCGGCTCCTCACGTGGGGGGCAGTTCTTC. Its protein product is CAGRSGSSRGGQFF.

About this clonotype itself: This may arise from a read error, as a much more abundant clone is one base away. The chain employs TRBV5-6 and TRBJ2-3; possible D gene TRBD1, 6 bases. The germline gives CDR1 SGHDT, CDR2 YYEEEE. CDR3 length: 14 residues. CDR3 amino acids: CASSLIRDTDTRYF. In nucleotides, the CDR3 is TGTGCCAGCAGCTTAATCAGGGACACAGATACGCGGTATTTT.

This clonotype was detected ten times or more. The rearrangement uses TRBV7-8 and TRBJ2-7; no firm D call. Germline loops: CDR1 SGHVS, CDR2 FQNEAQ. The germline V and J ends were trimmed by 0 bases and 2 bases, with 17 bases remaining between them. The CDR3 contains 17 residues. CDR3 sequence: CASSLARSRSRTYEQYF. CDR3 DNA sequence: TGTGCCAGCAGCTTAGCGCGGTCCCGTTCACGTACCTACGAGCAGTACTTC.

This clonotype appeared many times. The chain employs TRBV4-3 and TRBJ2-1; perhaps TRBD1 as D (6 bases). CDR3 length equals 13 residues. Germline V gene lookup returns CDR1 LGHNA and CDR2 YSLEER. Between the trimmed V and J ends, which lost 4 bases and 7 bases, there was a span of 11 bases. CDR3 loop: CASSREQGNEQFF. Here the CDR3 DNA reads TGCGCCAGCAGCCGGGAACAGGGTAATGAGCAGTTCTTC.

This clonotype was observed at least ten times. The genes are TRBV10-3 and TRBJ2-2; possible D gene TRBD2, 5 bases. V lost 8 bases and J 2 bases, leaving 12 bases between the germline ends. The CDR3 totals 14 residues. CDR1 and CDR2 (germline): ENHRY, SYGVKD. The CDR3 spells CAIQPRLNTGELFF. DNA for the CDR3: TGTGCCATCCAACCTAGACTAAACACCGGGGAGCTGTTTTTT.

This clonotype was found many times. The rearrangement links TRBV5-4 to TRBJ2-1; D unresolved. Germline CDR1 and CDR2: SGHNT and YYREEE (reference sequence). The CDR3 is made up of 15 amino acids. The V end was cut by 9 bases, the J end by 4 bases, with 20 bases between. CDR3 region: CATPPLPGPYNEQFF. CDR3 nucleotides: TGTGCCACCCCTCCACTTCCTGGACCATACAATGAGCAGTTCTTC.

A word on this clonotype: This may stem from a read error, because a much larger clone lies one nucleotide away. J is TRBJ2-1 and V is TRBV20-1; 8 bases are shared with TRBD2. The CDR3 has 15 residues. Looked up from germline, CDR1 is DFQATT and CDR2 is SNEGSKA (reference sequence). The CDR3 nucleotides are TGCAGTGCGCCCGCTCCGGGGGGGGACTACGATGAGCAGTTCTTC. It encodes CSAPAPGGDYDEQFF.

As regards this clonotype: One base away lies a much larger clone, so this may be a sequencing read error. This CDR3 fails to terminate in the conserved phenylalanine or tryptophan, so it likely reflects a read error. The J gene is TRBJ2-2, the V gene TRBV20-1; TRBD2 aligns across 8 bases. The CDR3 has 15 residues. V lost 0 bases to trimming and J lost 8 bases; unmatched junction nucleotides: 8. Germline V CDR1 and CDR2: DFQATT, SNEGSKA (reference sequence). CDR3 nucleotides: TGCAGTGCTAGAGAGGGACTAGTAATCTCTGGGGAGCTGTTTTCT. Its translation: CSAREGLVISGELFS.

At least ten counts were recorded for this clonotype. This chain links TRBV29-1 with TRBJ2-2; TRBD2 matches at 7 bases. The CDR3 consists of 14 residues. V lost 6 bases, J lost 1 base, and 5 bases stayed unmatched. Germline-derived CDR1 and CDR2 are SQVTM and ANQGSEA. The CDR3 loop is CSVREAVNTGELFF. As DNA, the CDR3 is TGCAGCGTCCGGGAGGCTGTGAACACCGGGGAGCTGTTTTTT.

This clonotype has a count of ten or more. V gene TRBV29-1 combines with J gene TRBJ2-5; D possibly corresponds to TRBD2 (6 bases). V lost 2 bases and J 4 bases, leaving 11 bases between the germline ends. The CDR3 runs to 13 residues. Germline CDR1 is SQVTM and CDR2 is ANQGSEA. CDR3: CSVERMRGETQYF. CDR3 sequence (DNA): TGCAGCGTTGAAAGGATGCGGGGAGAGACCCAGTACTTC.

At least ten counts were recorded for this clonotype. The chain recombines TRBV7-2 with TRBJ1-2, with D uncertain. The CDR3 spans 12 residues. Trimming stripped 1 base from V and 4 bases from J, with 4 bases between. In germline, CDR1 is SGHTA, CDR2 FQGNSA. CDR3 protein: CASSLVGYGYTF. CDR3 DNA: TGTGCCAGCAGCTTAGTTGGCTATGGCTACACCTTC.

The genes are TRBV12-3 or TRBV12-4 and TRBJ2-5; 9 bases are shared with TRBD2. CDR3 length: 14 residues. Trimming removed 5 bases from V and 5 bases from J; junction bases left unmatched: 6. DNA of the CDR3: TGTGCCAGCAGTACCGGGACTAGCCGGGAGACCCAGTACTTC. Translation gives CASSTGTSRETQYF.

This clonotype was found many times. V usage is TRBV12-3 or TRBV12-4 and J usage is TRBJ1-2; 8 positions match TRBD1. The V segment lost 7 bases and the J segment 3 bases; nucleotides outside the gene matches: 7. The CDR3 totals 14 residues. The CDR3, as DNA: TGTGCCAGCATCGCGGACAGGGAGGACTATGGCTACACCTTC. Translated, it gives CASIADREDYGYTF.

This clonotype was observed many times. The V call is TRBV6-2 or TRBV6-3, the J call TRBJ1-5; D is undetermined. V lost 2 bases and J 3 bases, leaving 14 bases between the germline ends. The germline V gene encodes CDR1 MNHEY and CDR2 SVGEGT. The CDR3 loop spans 16 amino acids. CDR3 sequence: CASSYPDGSYNQPQHF. CDR3 bases: TGTGCCAGCAGTTACCCGGACGGTTCCTACAATCAGCCCCAGCATTTT.